The clone carrying this TCR beta chain was seen ten or more times. Its antigen is not known. Used for diagnoses were clinical symptoms, serum thyroxine and TRAb, thyroid ultrasound and orbital computed tomography. This record comes from a study of T cells in Graves' hyperthyroidism and ophthalmopathy. Broader study findings: Researchers found most expanded thyroid clonotypes above 0.001 in blood as well.

CDR3 length equals 15 residues. Trimming shortened V by 0 bases and J by 2 bases, and 11 bases separated the two germline ends. Germline V gene lookup returns CDR1 SGHKS and CDR2 YYEKEE (reference sequence). Using RNA transcripts as the source, TCR beta CDR3 regions were amplified. Using the HTBI primer set, a first-round RT-PCR was run on the TCR CDR3. TCRdb independently ran MiXCR on the multiplex PCR reads; one entry per CDR3 protein. The sample records about 360,000 distinct CDR3 sequences, less than 15% being singletons. The gene calls are TRBV5-5 and TRBJ1-2, with D maybe TRBD1 (6 bases). The sequenced sample was blood. The sequence came from a woman aged 18-29 years with Graves' hyperthyroidism. CDR3 loop: CASSLEGQLNYGYTF. The CDR3 DNA reads as TGTGCCAGCAGCTTGGAAGGACAGCTAAACTATGGCTACACCTTC.